This entry is about one T cell receptor beta chain. Through a sample-barcoded 5' primer and a J-beta primer mix, a second PCR was run for about 6 to 11 cycles. TCRdb analysed the 5' RACE reads with MiXCR anew, one entry per CDR3 protein. This table holds about 1.5 million distinct CDR3 sequences, 42% found once. The sample belongs to a study of blood T cells in healthy people across ages. The donors, aged roughly 6 to 100, were healthy Caucasians from Russia. Every donor gave around 10 milliliters of peripheral blood. V gave up 6 bases and J gave up 5 bases, with 17 bases separating them. The CDR3 has 15 residues. The germline V gene has CDR1 MNHEY and CDR2 SMNVEV (reference sequence).

Sequenced material: blood. The V call is TRBV27, the J call TRBJ2-1, with D unclear. This clonotype originated in a woman aged 18-30 years in good health. DNA of the CDR3: TGTGCCAGCAGGCTCGCAGCTACGATCGACAATGAGCAGTTCTTC. Encoded protein: CASRLAATIDNEQFF.